This TCR beta chain was captured in a study of cytomegalovirus exposure and HLA in healthy donors. At the level of the study: Early release data held about 92 million unique TCRs from HLA-typed donors.

There were likely unrecorded immune exposures, though donors were nominally healthy when sampled. PCR used 60 Vbeta primers and 13 Jbeta primers. Assay: immunoSEQ multiplex PCR; the TCRdb copy retains only in-frame clones and omits some. In the table there are about 180,000 clones, about 80% of which are singletons. CDR3 length: 15 amino acids. Trimming cost V 0 bases and J 0 bases, with 10 bases left between them. The germline V gene encodes CDR1 SGDLS and CDR2 YYNGEE. This chain uses TRBV9 with TRBJ2-7; a possible D gene is TRBD1 (6 bases). Sequencing was carried out using PBMCs. The sequence was collected from a woman aged 25-40 years in good health and CMV-seronegative. This CDR3 is CASSVGAGDSYEQYF. CDR3 coding DNA: TGTGCCAGCAGCGTAGGCGCAGGGGACTCCTACGAGCAGTACTTC.